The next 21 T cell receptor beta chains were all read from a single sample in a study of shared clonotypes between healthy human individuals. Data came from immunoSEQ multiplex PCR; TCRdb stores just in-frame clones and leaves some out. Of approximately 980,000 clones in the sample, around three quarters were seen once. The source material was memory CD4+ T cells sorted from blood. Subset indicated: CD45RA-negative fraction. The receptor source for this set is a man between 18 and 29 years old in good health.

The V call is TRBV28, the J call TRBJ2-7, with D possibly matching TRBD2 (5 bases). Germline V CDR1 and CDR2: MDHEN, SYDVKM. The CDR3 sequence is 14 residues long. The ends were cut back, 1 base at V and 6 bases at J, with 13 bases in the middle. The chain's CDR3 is CASSLLGSGSEQYF. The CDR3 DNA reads TGTGCCAGCAGTTTATTGGGGTCGGGATCCGAGCAGTACTTC.

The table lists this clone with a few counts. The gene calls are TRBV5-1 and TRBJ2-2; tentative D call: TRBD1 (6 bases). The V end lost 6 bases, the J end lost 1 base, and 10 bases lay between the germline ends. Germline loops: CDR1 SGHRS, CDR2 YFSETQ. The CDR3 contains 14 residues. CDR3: CASTPQGNTGELFF. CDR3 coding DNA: TGCGCCAGCACCCCACAGGGGAACACCGGGGAGCTGTTTTTT. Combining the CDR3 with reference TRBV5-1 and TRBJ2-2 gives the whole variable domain KAGVTQTPRYLIKTRGQQVTLSCSPISGHRSVSWYQQTPGQGLQFLFEYFSETQRNKGNFPGRFSGRQFSNSRSEMNVSTLELGDSALYLCASTPQGNTGELFFGEGSRLTVL.

CDR3 sequence (DNA): TGTGCCACACCGACAGGGACGAACACCGGGGAGCTGTTTTTT. Its protein is CATPTGTNTGELFF. The V call is TRBV6-1, the J call TRBJ2-2; 7 bases agree with TRBD1. The CDR3 is 14 amino acids. Germline assignment: CDR1 MNHNS and CDR2 SASEGT. V was pared by 10 bases and J by 0 bases, with 5 bases of the junction left unmatched.

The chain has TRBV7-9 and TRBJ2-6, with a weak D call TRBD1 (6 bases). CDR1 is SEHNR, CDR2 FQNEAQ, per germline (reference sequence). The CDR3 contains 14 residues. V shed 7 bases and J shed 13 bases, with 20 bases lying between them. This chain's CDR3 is CASTRLDSHNVLTF. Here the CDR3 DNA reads TGTGCCAGCACACGCCTGGACAGTCATAATGTCCTGACTTTC. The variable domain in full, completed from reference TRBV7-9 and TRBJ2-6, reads DTGVSQNPRHKITKRGQNVTFRCDPISEHNRLYWYRQTLGQGPEFLTYFQNEAQLEKSRLLSDRFSAERPKGSFSTLEIQRTEQGDSAMYLCASTRLDSHNVLTFGAGSRLTVL.

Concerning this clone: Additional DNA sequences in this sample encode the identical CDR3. The CDR3 protein is CASSLARTGGDEQYF. CDR3 nucleotides: TGCGCCAGCAGCTTGGCTCGGACAGGGGGCGACGAGCAGTACTTC. The rearrangement joins TRBV5-1 to TRBJ2-7, with 11 bases fitting TRBD1. Germline V gene sequence: CDR1 SGHRS, CDR2 YFSETQ. CDR3 length: 15 residues. J was trimmed by 5 bases and V by 0 bases; bases with no gene match: 4.

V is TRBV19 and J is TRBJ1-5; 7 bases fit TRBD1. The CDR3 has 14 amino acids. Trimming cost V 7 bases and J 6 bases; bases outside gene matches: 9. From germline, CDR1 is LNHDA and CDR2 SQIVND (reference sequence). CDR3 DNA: TGTGCCAGTATCGACAGGGAGAGGGTTCAGCCCCAGCATTTT. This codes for CASIDRERVQPQHF.

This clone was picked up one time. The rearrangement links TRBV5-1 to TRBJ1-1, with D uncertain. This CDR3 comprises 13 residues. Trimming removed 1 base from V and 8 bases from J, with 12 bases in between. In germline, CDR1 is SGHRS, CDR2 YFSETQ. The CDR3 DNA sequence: TGCGCCAGCAGCTTGAATCTCGCGACAGAAGCTTTCTTT. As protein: CASSLNLATEAFF. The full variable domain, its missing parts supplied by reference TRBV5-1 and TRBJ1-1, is KAGVTQTPRYLIKTRGQQVTLSCSPISGHRSVSWYQQTPGQGLQFLFEYFSETQRNKGNFPGRFSGRQFSNSRSEMNVSTLELGDSALYLCASSLNLATEAFFGQGTRLTVV.

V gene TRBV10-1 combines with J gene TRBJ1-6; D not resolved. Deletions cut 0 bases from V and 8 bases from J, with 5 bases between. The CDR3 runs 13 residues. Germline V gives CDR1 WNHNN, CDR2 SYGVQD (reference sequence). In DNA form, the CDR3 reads TGCGCCAGCAGTGAGTCGGGTTATTCACCCCTCCACTTT. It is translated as CASSESGYSPLHF.

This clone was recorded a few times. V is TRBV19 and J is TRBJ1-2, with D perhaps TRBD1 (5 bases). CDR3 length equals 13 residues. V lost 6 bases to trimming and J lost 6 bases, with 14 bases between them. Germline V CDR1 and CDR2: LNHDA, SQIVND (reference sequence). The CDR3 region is CASRLGGTHGYTF. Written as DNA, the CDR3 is TGTGCCAGTAGGCTTGGGGGGACGCATGGCTACACCTTC.

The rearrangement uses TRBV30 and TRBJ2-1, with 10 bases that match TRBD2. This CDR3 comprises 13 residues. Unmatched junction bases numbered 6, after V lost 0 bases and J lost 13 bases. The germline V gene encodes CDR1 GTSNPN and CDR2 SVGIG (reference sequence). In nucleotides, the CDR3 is TGTGCCTGGAGTGTTAGCGGGAGGATAAAACAGTTCTTC. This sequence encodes CAWSVSGRIKQFF.

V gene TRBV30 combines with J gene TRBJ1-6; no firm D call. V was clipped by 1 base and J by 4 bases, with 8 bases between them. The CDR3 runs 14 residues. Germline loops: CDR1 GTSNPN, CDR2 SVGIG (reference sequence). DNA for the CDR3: TGTGCCTGGAGTGAATGGACGTATAATTCACCCCTCCACTTT. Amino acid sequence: CAWSEWTYNSPLHF.

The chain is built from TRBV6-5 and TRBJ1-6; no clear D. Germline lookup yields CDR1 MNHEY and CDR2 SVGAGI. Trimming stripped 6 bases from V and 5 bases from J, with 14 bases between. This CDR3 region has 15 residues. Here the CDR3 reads CASRSGTKNNSPLHF. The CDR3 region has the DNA TGTGCCAGCAGGAGTGGCACAAAGAATAATTCACCCCTCCACTTT.

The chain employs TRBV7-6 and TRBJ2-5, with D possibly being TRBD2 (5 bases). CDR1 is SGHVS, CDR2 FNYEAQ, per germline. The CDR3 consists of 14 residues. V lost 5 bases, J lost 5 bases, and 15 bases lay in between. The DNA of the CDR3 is TGTGCCAGCAGCCCTGGACTGGTATTGGAGACCCAGTACTTC. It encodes CASSPGLVLETQYF.

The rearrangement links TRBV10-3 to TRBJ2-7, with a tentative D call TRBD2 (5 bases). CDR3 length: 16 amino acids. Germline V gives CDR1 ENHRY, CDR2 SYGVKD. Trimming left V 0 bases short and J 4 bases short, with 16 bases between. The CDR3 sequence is CAISESGLSSMYEQYF. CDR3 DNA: TGTGCCATCAGTGAGTCTGGACTGTCTAGTATGTACGAGCAGTACTTC.

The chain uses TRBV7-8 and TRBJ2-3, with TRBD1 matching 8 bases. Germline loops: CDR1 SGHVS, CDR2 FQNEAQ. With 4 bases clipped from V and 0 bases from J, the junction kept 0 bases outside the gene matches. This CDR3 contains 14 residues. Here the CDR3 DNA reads TGTGCCAGCAGCTACAGGGGGAGCACAGATACGCAGTATTTT. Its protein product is CASSYRGSTDTQYF.

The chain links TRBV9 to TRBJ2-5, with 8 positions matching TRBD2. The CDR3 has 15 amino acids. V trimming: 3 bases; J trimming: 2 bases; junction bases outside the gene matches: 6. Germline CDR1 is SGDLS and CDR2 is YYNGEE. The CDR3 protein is CASSARGGPQETQYF. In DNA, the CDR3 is TGTGCCAGCAGCGCCCGGGGGGGCCCTCAAGAGACCCAGTACTTC.

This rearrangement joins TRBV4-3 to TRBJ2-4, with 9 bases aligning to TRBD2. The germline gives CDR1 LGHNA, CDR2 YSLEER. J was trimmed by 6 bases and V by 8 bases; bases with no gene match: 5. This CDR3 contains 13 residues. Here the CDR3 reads CASAGGPRNIQYF. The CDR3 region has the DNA TGCGCCAGCGCGGGAGGGCCTCGAAACATTCAGTACTTC.

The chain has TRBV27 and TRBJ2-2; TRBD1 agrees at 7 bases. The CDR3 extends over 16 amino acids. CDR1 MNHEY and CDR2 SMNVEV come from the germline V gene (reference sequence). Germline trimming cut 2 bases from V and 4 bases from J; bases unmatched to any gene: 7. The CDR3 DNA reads TGTGCCAGCAGTTTAGGTTATACAGGGGTCACCGGGGAGCTGTTTTTT. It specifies CASSLGYTGVTGELFF.

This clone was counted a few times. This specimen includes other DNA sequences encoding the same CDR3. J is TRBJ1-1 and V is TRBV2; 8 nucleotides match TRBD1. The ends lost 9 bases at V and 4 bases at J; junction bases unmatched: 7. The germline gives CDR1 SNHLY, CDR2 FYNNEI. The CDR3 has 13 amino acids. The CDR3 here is CARGLTGGTEAFF. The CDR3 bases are TGTGCCAGGGGACTTACAGGGGGCACTGAAGCTTTCTTT. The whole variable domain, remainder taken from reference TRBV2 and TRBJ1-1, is EPEVTQTPSHQVTQMGQEVILRCVPISNHLYFYWYRQILGQKVEFLVSFYNNEISEKSEIFDDQFSVERPDGSNFTLKIRSTKLEDSAMYFCARGLTGGTEAFFGQGTRLTVV.

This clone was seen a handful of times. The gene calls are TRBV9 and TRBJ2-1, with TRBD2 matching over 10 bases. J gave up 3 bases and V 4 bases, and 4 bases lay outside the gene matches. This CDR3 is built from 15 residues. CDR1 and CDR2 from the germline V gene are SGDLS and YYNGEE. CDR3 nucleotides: TGTGCCAGCAGCCTAGGGACTAGCGACTACAATGAGCAGTTCTTC. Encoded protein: CASSLGTSDYNEQFF.

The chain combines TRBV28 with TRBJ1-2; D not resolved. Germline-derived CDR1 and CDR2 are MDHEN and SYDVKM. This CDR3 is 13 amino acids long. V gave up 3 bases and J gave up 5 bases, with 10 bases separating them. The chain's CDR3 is CASSFAGRYGYTF. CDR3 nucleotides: TGTGCCAGCAGTTTTGCTGGAAGATATGGCTACACCTTC.